This T cell receptor beta chain came from a study of T cell responses to AZD1222 COVID-19 vaccine. CDR3 length: 12 residues. The germline CDR1 and CDR2 sequences are MNHEY and SVGEGT. V was clipped by 4 bases and J by 4 bases, with 5 bases between them. Sequencing used immunoSEQ multiplex PCR; TCRdb keeps in-frame clones, though not all of them. This table holds roughly 150,000 clones, under 95% found once. Study findings and constraints: Donors were largely white British and mainly female; clonal diversity was possibly underestimated.

On this clone: Its matching antigen is unknown.

This clonotype originated in an adult in good health. Sample: peripheral blood, taken on day 0 of AZD1222 vaccination. The gene calls are TRBV6-2 or TRBV6-3 and TRBJ2-1; D is possibly TRBD2 (5 bases). The CDR3 bases are TGTGCCAGCAGTTGGACTTACAATGAGCAGTTCTTC. Translating gives CASSWTYNEQFF.